This entry lists 14 T cell receptor beta chains sequenced from one sample in a study of blood T cell repertoires in COVID-19. Data came from immunoSEQ multiplex PCR; TCRdb stores just in-frame clones and leaves some out. This table has 200,000 to 250,000 clones, roughly 79% appearing once. Sequenced input: PBMCs or T cells enriched from blood (not recorded which). The receptors originated from a woman in her fifties or sixties with acute COVID-19.

The chain is built from TRBV7-6 and TRBJ2-7; maybe TRBD2 (5 bases). The CDR3 has 16 amino acids. CDR1 SGHVS and CDR2 FNYEAQ come from the germline V gene. The germline V and J ends were trimmed by 5 bases and 3 bases, with 20 bases remaining between them. CDR3 DNA sequence: TGTGCCAGCAGCGCTGGGGTCGGAGGTTTTCTCTACGAGCAGTACTTC. Amino acid sequence: CASSAGVGGFLYEQYF.

This clone was seen only once. This chain links TRBV7-9 with TRBJ2-1; 10 positions match TRBD2. Per the germline V gene, CDR1 is SEHNR and CDR2 is FQNEAQ (reference sequence). CDR3 size: 15 residues. J was trimmed by 7 bases and V by 5 bases; bases with no gene match: 8. The CDR3, as DNA: TGTGCCAGCAGCCCAACGGGACTAGCGCTGAATGAGCAGTTCTTC. Translation: CASSPTGLALNEQFF.

This chain links TRBV5-1 with TRBJ2-2, with D perhaps TRBD1 (6 bases). CDR1 and CDR2 from the germline V gene are SGHRS and YFSETQ. The V end was cut by 4 bases, the J end by 2 bases, with 21 bases between. The CDR3 has 18 amino acids. The CDR3 reads CASSQTDSTPTNTGELFF. In nucleotides, the CDR3 is TGCGCCAGCAGCCAAACGGACAGTACGCCGACTAACACCGGGGAGCTGTTTTTT.

The chain uses TRBV5-5 and TRBJ2-5; a possible D gene is TRBD1 (6 bases). V gave up 1 base and J gave up 5 bases, with 18 bases separating them. The CDR3 totals 16 residues. Looked up from germline, CDR1 is SGHKS and CDR2 is YYEKEE (reference sequence). CDR3 nucleotide sequence: TGTGCCAGCAGCTTGTCAGATAGGGGGAGCTGGGAGACCCAGTACTTC. Translating gives CASSLSDRGSWETQYF.

The chain joins TRBV19 to TRBJ1-1; 9 nucleotides agree with TRBD1. Germline values: CDR1 LNHDA, CDR2 SQIVND (reference sequence). This CDR3 comprises 15 residues. V was clipped by 4 bases and J by 5 bases; unmatched bases: 8. DNA for the CDR3: TGTGCCAGTAGTAGACTACAGGGGGCGCGGACTGAAGCTTTCTTT. It specifies CASSRLQGARTEAFF.

The chain links TRBV11-3 to TRBJ2-7; D not certain. The germline V gene encodes CDR1 SGHNT and CDR2 YENEEA. V lost 8 bases to trimming and J lost 2 bases, with 13 bases between them. The CDR3 totals 13 residues. The CDR3 DNA reads as TGTGCCAGCGGCTCCTTTAATCCCTACGAGCAGTACTTC. Its protein product is CASGSFNPYEQYF.

The rearrangement links TRBV7-2 to TRBJ2-2; 8 bases agree with TRBD2. This CDR3 spans 15 amino acids. The V gene's germline CDR1 is SGHTA and CDR2 FQGNSA. Unmatched junction bases numbered 5, after V lost 2 bases and J lost 6 bases. The CDR3, as DNA: TGTGCCAGCAGCTTATTGCTAGCGGGTGCCGGGGAGCTGTTTTTT. Protein: CASSLLLAGAGELFF. The full variable domain, with the rest looked up from reference TRBV7-2 and TRBJ2-2, is GAGVSQSPSNKVTEKGKDVELRCDPISGHTALYWYRQSLGQGLEFLIYFQGNSAPDKSGLPSDRFSAERTGGSVSTLTIQRTQQEDSAVYLCASSLLLAGAGELFFGEGSRLTVL.

The chain's CDR3 is CATSDARTGDTGELFF. CDR3 DNA: TGTGCCACCAGTGATGCCCGGACAGGGGACACCGGGGAGCTGTTTTTT. This sequence joins TRBV24-1 and TRBJ2-2; TRBD1 aligns across 9 bases. V shed 3 bases, J shed 3 bases, and the junction held 4 bases outside the gene matches. The CDR3 runs to 16 residues. Germline CDR1 reads KGHDR; CDR2 reads SFDVKD.

The chain joins TRBV19 to TRBJ1-2, with D possibly TRBD1 on 6 matching bases. This CDR3 has 16 amino acids. Trimming stripped 1 base from V and 4 bases from J, with 16 bases between. Germline assignment: CDR1 LNHDA and CDR2 SQIVND (reference sequence). In DNA form, the CDR3 reads TGTGCCAGTAGTATAGGGGGGACATCAGGGTTCTATGGCTACACCTTC. This gives the protein CASSIGGTSGFYGYTF.

CDR3 nucleotide sequence: TGTGCCAGCAGCTTGCGGACAGGGGTGGTGGCAGATACGCAGTATTTT. Protein sequence: CASSLRTGVVADTQYF. The J gene is TRBJ2-3, the V gene TRBV7-8; 9 bases match TRBD1. The J segment lost 4 bases and the V segment lost 3 bases, leaving 8 bases of the junction unmatched. This CDR3 has 16 amino acids. Germline CDR1 and CDR2: SGHVS and FQNEAQ.

The V and J genes are TRBV19 and TRBJ1-1; maybe TRBD1 (6 bases). The germline V and J ends were trimmed by 4 bases and 0 bases, with 12 bases remaining between them. The length of the CDR3 is 15 residues. Germline V lookup: CDR1 LNHDA, CDR2 SQIVND (reference sequence). The CDR3 DNA reads as TGTGCCAGTAGTAAATCGGGACAAATGAACACTGAAGCTTTCTTT. Translating gives CASSKSGQMNTEAFF.

This sequence joins TRBV28 and TRBJ2-1, with TRBD1 identical over 7 bases. The CDR3 covers 14 residues. In germline, CDR1 is MDHEN, CDR2 SYDVKM. The J segment lost 4 bases and the V segment lost 5 bases, leaving 5 bases of the junction unmatched. DNA for the CDR3: TGTGCCAGCAGTCACGGGACAGTTTACAATGAGCAGTTCTTC. As protein: CASSHGTVYNEQFF.

Here the CDR3 DNA reads TGTGCCAGCAGTCCCCCCGGTTCCTATGGCTACACCTTC. It codes for CASSPPGSYGYTF. This chain joins TRBV12-3 or TRBV12-4 and TRBJ1-2; the D is unclear. Between the trimmed V and J ends, which lost 5 bases and 4 bases, there was a span of 11 bases. The CDR3 is 13 residues long.

The V and J genes are TRBV4-2 and TRBJ1-6; weak D call: TRBD1 (5 bases). CDR1 is LGHNA and CDR2 is YNFKEQ in the germline V gene. This CDR3 comprises 18 residues. Trimming removed 5 bases from V and 7 bases from J, with 24 bases in between. Written as DNA, the CDR3 is TGTGCCAGCAGCTCAAACTTTATCCTAAACCGGGGGAATTCACCCCTCCACTTT. Protein sequence: CASSSNFILNRGNSPLHF.